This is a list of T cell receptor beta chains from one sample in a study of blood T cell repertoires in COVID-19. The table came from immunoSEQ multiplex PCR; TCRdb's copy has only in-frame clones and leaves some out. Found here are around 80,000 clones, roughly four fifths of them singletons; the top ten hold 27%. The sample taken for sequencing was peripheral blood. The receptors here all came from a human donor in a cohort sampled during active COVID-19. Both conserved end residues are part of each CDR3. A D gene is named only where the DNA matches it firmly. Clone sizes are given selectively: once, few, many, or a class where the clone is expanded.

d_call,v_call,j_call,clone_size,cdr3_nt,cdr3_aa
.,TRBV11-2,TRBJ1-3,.,TGTGCCAGCAGCTTAGATGTCAGTGCCTCTGGAAACACCATATATTTT,CASSLDVSASGNTIYF
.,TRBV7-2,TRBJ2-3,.,TGTGCCAGCAGCTTAGTAGTCCTAGCTAGAGATACGCAGTATTTT,CASSLVVLARDTQYF
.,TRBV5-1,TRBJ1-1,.,TGCGCCAGCAGCTTCTACGGGGGAAACACTGAAGCTTTCTTT,CASSFYGGNTEAFF
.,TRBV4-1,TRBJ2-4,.,TGCGCCAGCAGCCAACTAGGCTTTCTAGCCAAAAACATTCAGTACTTC,CASSQLGFLAKNIQYF
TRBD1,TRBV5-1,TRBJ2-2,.,TGCGCCAGCAGCCTGGGACAGGAGGAGGCCGGGGAGCTGTTTTTT,CASSLGQEEAGELFF
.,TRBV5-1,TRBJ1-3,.,TGCGCCAGCAGCCTGGAGTACTCCCTCTCTGGAAACACCATATATTTT,CASSLEYSLSGNTIYF
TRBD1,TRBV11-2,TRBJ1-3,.,TGTGCCAGCAGCTGGACAGGGGGGGGAAACACCATATATTTT,CASSWTGGGNTIYF
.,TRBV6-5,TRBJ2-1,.,TGTGCCAGCAACCCGGGGGACTACAATGAGCAGTTCTTC,CASNPGDYNEQFF
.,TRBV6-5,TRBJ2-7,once,TGTGCCAGCAGTCGGAGGTGGATGGACGAGCAGTACTTC,CASSRRWMDEQYF
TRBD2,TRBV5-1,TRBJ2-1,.,TGCGCCAGCAGCGAGGGACTAGCGAGCGAAAATGAGCAGTTCTTC,CASSEGLASENEQFF
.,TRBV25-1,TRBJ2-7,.,TGTGCCAGCAGTGAAGGAGGGACGGAAGACTGGGAGCAGTACTTC,CASSEGGTEDWEQYF
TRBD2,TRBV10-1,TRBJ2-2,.,TGCGCCAGCAGTGATAGCGGGGAGTACACCGGGGAGCTGTTTTTT,CASSDSGEYTGELFF
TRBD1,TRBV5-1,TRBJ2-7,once,TGCGCCAGCAGCGAGTGGACAGGGGAGCAGTACTTC,CASSEWTGEQYF
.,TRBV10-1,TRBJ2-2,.,TGCGCCAGCAGTTCGCGGACTAACACCGGGGAGCTGTTTTTT,CASSSRTNTGELFF
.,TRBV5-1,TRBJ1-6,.,TGCGCCAGCAGCCTCCGGGACACCAATTCACCCCTCCACTTT,CASSLRDTNSPLHF
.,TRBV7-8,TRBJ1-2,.,TGTGCCAGCAGCTTATCGGGGGGCGCTTATGGCTACACCTTC,CASSLSGGAYGYTF
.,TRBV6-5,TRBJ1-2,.,TGTGCCAGCAGTCTCACGAATCTAAACTATGGCTACACCTTC,CASSLTNLNYGYTF
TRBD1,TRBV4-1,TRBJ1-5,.,TGCGCCAGCAGCCAAGAACTCGGGACAGGGGATAATCAGCCCCAGCATTTT,CASSQELGTGDNQPQHF
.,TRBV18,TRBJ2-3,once,TGTGCCAGCTCACCACTGACTGTCACAGATACGCAGTATTTT,CASSPLTVTDTQYF
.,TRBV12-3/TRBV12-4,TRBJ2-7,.,TGTGCCAGCAGCTCCACTCTTGACGAGCAGTACTTC,CASSSTLDEQYF
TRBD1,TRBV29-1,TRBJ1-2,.,TGCAGCGTTGACGGGGACAGGGGTCACTATGGCTACACCTTC,CSVDGDRGHYGYTF
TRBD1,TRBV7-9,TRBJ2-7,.,TGTGCCAGCAGCTTAGAACAGGGGGTCTACGAGCAGTACTTC,CASSLEQGVYEQYF
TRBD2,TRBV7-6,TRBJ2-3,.,TGTGCCAGCAGCTTAGCGGTCGGGGGGGCGGATACGCAGTATTTT,CASSLAVGGADTQYF
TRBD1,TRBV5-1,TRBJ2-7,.,TGCGCCAGCAGCCCCGGGACAGGGGGAGGAGAGCAGTACTTC,CASSPGTGGGEQYF
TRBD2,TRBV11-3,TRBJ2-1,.,TGTGCCAGCAGCCCGGGGGCGGGGGGGCTTGAGCAGTTCTTC,CASSPGAGGLEQFF
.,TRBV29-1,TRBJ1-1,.,TGCAGCGTTGGTCAGGGGTTTGAAGCTTTCTTT,CSVGQGFEAFF
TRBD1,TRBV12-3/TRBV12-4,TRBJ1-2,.,TGTGCCAGCACCTGGACAGGGTCCCAGGGCTACACCTTC,CASTWTGSQGYTF
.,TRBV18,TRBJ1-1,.,TGTGCCAGCTCACCGACACTGAACACTGAAGCTTTCTTT,CASSPTLNTEAFF
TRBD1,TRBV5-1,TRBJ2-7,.,TGCGCCAGCAGCGTCGGGACAGGGAATAGGTACGAGCAGTACTTC,CASSVGTGNRYEQYF
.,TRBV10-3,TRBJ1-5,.,TGTGCCATCAGTGAGTCGGAGGAATCCCAGCATTTT,CAISESEESQHF
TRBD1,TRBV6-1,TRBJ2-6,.,TGTGCCAGCAGTGAAGCGCTCGGCAGGGGGTACGGGGCCAACGTCCTGACTTTC,CASSEALGRGYGANVLTF
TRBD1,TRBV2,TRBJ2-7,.,TGTGCCAGCGCGGGACAGGGGGCCTACGAGCAGTACTTC,CASAGQGAYEQYF
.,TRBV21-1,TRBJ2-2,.,TGTGCCAGCAGCAAAAGTCGGGTGTGCGTGTCCCCCACCGGGGAGCTGTTTTTT,CASSKSRVCVSPTGELFF
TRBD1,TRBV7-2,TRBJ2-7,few,TGTGCCAGCAGCTATCGGACAGGGAGCTCCTACGAGCAGTACTTC,CASSYRTGSSYEQYF
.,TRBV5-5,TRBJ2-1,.,TGTGCCAGCAGTCTGGGTAGCGGCGCCTACAATGAGCAGTTCTTC,CASSLGSGAYNEQFF
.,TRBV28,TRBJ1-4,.,TGTGCCAGCAGTCCCGGGAGGCATCTTCAACTGTTTTTT,CASSPGRHLQLFF
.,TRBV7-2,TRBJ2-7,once,TGTGCCAGCAGCCCAAGCCTAGCGACATCCTACGAGCAGTACTTC,CASSPSLATSYEQYF
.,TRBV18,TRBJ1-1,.,TGTGCCAGCTCACCGGGAGGGGTGGGTCGCACTGAAGCTTTCTTT,CASSPGGVGRTEAFF
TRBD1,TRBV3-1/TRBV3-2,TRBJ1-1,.,TGTGCCAGCAGCCTATCAGGGGGCTCGACTGAAGCTTTCTTT,CASSLSGGSTEAFF
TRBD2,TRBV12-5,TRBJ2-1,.,TGTGCTAGTGGTTCTCAAGCGGGGGGAACCTACAATGAGCAGTTCTTC,CASGSQAGGTYNEQFF
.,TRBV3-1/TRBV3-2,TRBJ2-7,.,TGTGCCAGCAGCCAAGACCCTACAGGGAGCTACGAGCAGTACTTC,CASSQDPTGSYEQYF
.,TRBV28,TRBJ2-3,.,TGTGCCAGCAGAGAGACTAGCACAGATACGCAGTATTTT,CASRETSTDTQYF
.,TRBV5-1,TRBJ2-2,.,TGCGCCAGCAAATCAGAGAACACCGGGGAGCTGTTTTTT,CASKSENTGELFF
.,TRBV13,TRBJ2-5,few,TGTGCCAGCAGGCTCCGGGACACCCACCAAGAGACCCAGTACTTC,CASRLRDTHQETQYF
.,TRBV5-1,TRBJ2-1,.,TGCGCCAGCAGCCCGGGACAACCCCATCTGTTCTTC,CASSPGQPHLFF
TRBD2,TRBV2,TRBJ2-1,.,TGTGCCAGCAGTGAAGCCGGGTTTGGACTAGCCCATGAGCAGTTCTTC,CASSEAGFGLAHEQFF
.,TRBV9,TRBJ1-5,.,TGTGCCAGCGCACAGGGACAAGCAAATCAGCCCCAGCATTTT,CASAQGQANQPQHF
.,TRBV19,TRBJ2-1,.,TGTGCCAGTAGGCCAACCGGGACTGGCTACAATGAGCAGTTCTTC,CASRPTGTGYNEQFF
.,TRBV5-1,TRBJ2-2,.,TGCGCCAGCAGCCCCCAAACAGGGACCGGGGAGCTGTTTTTT,CASSPQTGTGELFF
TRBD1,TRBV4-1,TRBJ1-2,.,TGCGCCAGCAGCCTGTGGGACAGGGGTACCTATGGCTACACCTTC,CASSLWDRGTYGYTF
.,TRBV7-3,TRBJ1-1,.,TGTGCCAGCAGTTCCTACGGGGGAAGCACTGAAGCTTTCTTT,CASSSYGGSTEAFF
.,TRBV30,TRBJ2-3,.,TGTGCCTGGAGAGCAGGGGTTAGGGCAGATACGCAGTATTTT,CAWRAGVRADTQYF
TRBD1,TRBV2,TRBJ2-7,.,TGTGCCAGCAGTGGACAGGGCTACGAGCAGTACTTC,CASSGQGYEQYF
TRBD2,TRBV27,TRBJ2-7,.,TGTGCCAGCACCGGGGGGTCCTACGAGCAGTACTTC,CASTGGSYEQYF
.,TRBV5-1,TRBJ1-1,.,TGCGCCAGCAGCTGGACACAGGGCGCCAACACTGAAGCTTTCTTT,CASSWTQGANTEAFF
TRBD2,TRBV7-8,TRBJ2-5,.,TGTGCCAGCAGCACTTCGGGGCGGGGGGAAGAGACCCAGTACTTC,CASSTSGRGEETQYF
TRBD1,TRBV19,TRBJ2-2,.,TGTGCCAGTAGTATAGTAGGGACAGGGGGCAATACCGGGGAGCTGTTTTTT,CASSIVGTGGNTGELFF
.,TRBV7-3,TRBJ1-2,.,TGTGCCAGCAGCTTAGGGAGTACAAACTATGGCTACACCTTC,CASSLGSTNYGYTF